Below, one T cell receptor beta chain is given with its context. Clones were read by immunoSEQ multiplex PCR, and TCRdb kept only the in-frame ones, dropping some. The repertoire holds 150,000 to 200,000 clones, with 80% to 90% as singletons. This sample was included in a study of blood T cell repertoires in COVID-19. V lost 9 bases to trimming and J lost 7 bases; unmatched junction nucleotides: 11. Germline CDR1 is MRHNA and CDR2 is SNTAGT. The CDR3 covers 16 residues. The origin of this receptor is an older man with active or convalescent COVID-19. Sequencing was performed on peripheral blood. V and J are TRBV6-4 and TRBJ2-1; TRBD2 aligns across 14 bases. CDR3 in amino acids: CARERLAGGPSNEQFF. For the CDR3, the DNA is TGTGCCAGGGAACGACTAGCGGGAGGGCCTTCAAATGAGCAGTTCTTC.